This T cell receptor (beta chain) was documented in a study of T cell responses to AZD1222 COVID-19 vaccine. This clone appeared once. Its antigen is undetermined. TCRdb's copy holds only in-frame clones and misses some; the assay was immunoSEQ multiplex PCR. The data show approximately 140,000 clones, 92% seen once. Study-wide points: Receipt of two AZD1222 doses was followed by a rise in Spike-specific TCR breadth and depth.

The starting material was peripheral blood, obtained 28 days after the second AZD1222 dose. The origin of this receptor is an adult who received the AZD1222 COVID-19 vaccine.

The CDR3 region is CASSKTGSKFSTEAFF. The CDR3 nucleotides are TGTGCCAGCAGCAAGACAGGGTCGAAGTTCTCAACCGAAGCTTTCTTT. The gene calls are TRBV9 and TRBJ1-1, with 7 positions matching TRBD1. CDR3 size: 16 residues. Germline V gene lookup returns CDR1 SGDLS and CDR2 YYNGEE. V gave up 4 bases and J gave up 8 bases; unmatched junction bases: 17. The full variable domain, in which reference TRBV9 and TRBJ1-1 provide the parts outside the CDR3, is DSGVTQTPKHLITATGQRVTLRCSPRSGDLSVYWYQQSLDQGLQFLIQYYNGEERAKGNILERFSAQQFPDLHSELNLSSLELGDSALYFCASSKTGSKFSTEAFFGQGTRLTVV.